The 20 T cell receptor beta chains in this list originate from one sample, sequenced in a study of breast tumors, draining lymph nodes, adjacent tissues. Axillary draining lymph nodes of breast cancer patients supplied the node samples. MiXCR, applied by TCRdb to the multiplex PCR reads, yields one record per CDR3 protein. In the table there are approximately 130,000 distinct CDR3 sequences, 21% of which are singletons. The sample was axillary lymph node tissue. These receptors originate from a female donor with breast cancer. Some clones in this sample may be carry-over from other donors' samples.

In its sample, this clonotype was seen a few times. The chain couples TRBV27 to TRBJ2-1; either TRBD1 or TRBD2 may fit D (5 bases each). Looked up from germline, CDR1 is MNHEY and CDR2 is SMNVEV (reference sequence). The CDR3 sequence is 16 residues long. V was pared by 8 bases and J by 0 bases, with 17 bases between. CDR3 coding DNA: TGTGCCAGCTCCTCCCCCGGGGCTCGCTCCTACAATGAGCAGTTCTTC. It codes for CASSSPGARSYNEQFF.

This clonotype was recorded at least ten times. The chain joins TRBV5-1 to TRBJ1-5; D gene unclear. V was trimmed by 5 bases and J by 0 bases, leaving 6 bases between them. The CDR3 runs 13 residues. CDR1 is SGHRS and CDR2 is YFSETQ in the germline V gene. This CDR3 is CASRGGSNQPQHF. CDR3 in DNA: TGCGCCAGCAGGGGCGGTAGCAATCAGCCCCAGCATTTT.

This clonotype was seen repeatedly, ten times or more. V is TRBV5-1 and J is TRBJ2-7, with D perhaps TRBD1 (6 bases). The V gene's germline CDR1 is SGHRS and CDR2 YFSETQ. V dropped 3 bases and J dropped 4 bases, with 17 bases sitting between them. The CDR3 loop spans 15 amino acids. CDR3 residues: CASSYFAGDEYEQYF. CDR3 in DNA: TGCGCCAGCAGCTATTTCGCAGGGGATGAGTACGAGCAGTACTTC.

CDR3 bases: TGCAGTGCTGGGATGGGGGAGCCTTACGAGCAGTACTTC. Encoded protein: CSAGMGEPYEQYF. The V gene is TRBV20-1, the J gene TRBJ2-7; D is possibly TRBD1 or TRBD2 (5 bases each). Germline V gene data show CDR1 as DFQATT and CDR2 as SNEGSKA (reference sequence). The CDR3 totals 13 residues. Trimming removed 5 bases from V and 4 bases from J, with 15 bases in between.

This chain joins TRBV6-5 and TRBJ1-1, with D perhaps matching TRBD1 (6 bases). CDR3 length equals 15 residues. V lost 7 bases and J 1 base, leaving 16 bases between the germline ends. The V gene's germline CDR1 is MNHEY and CDR2 SVGAGI. The CDR3 reads CASNEYSGQNTEAFF. The CDR3 DNA reads TGTGCCAGCAACGAATACTCGGGACAGAACACTGAAGCTTTCTTT.

Regarding this clonotype: This clone may be a read error of a much larger clone one base away. CDR3 amino acids: CASSLGLTYGHTF. The CDR3 nucleotides are TGTGCCAGCAGCCTAGGACTGACCTATGGCCACACCTTC. The chain employs TRBV6-5 and TRBJ1-2; D call uncertain. The CDR3 covers 13 residues. Germline V CDR1 and CDR2: MNHEY, SVGAGI.

At least ten counts were recorded for this clonotype. The chain is built from TRBV10-2 and TRBJ1-2; D might be TRBD1 (6 bases). The V and J ends lost 0 bases and 4 bases respectively, with 9 bases between them. Germline CDR1 WSHSY, CDR2 SAAADI. This CDR3 has 14 amino acids. The DNA for the CDR3 is TGCGCCAGCAGTGAGTCTCAGGGGAGCTATGGCTACACCTTC. It translates to CASSESQGSYGYTF.

This clonotype was observed at least ten times. This chain connects TRBV5-1 to TRBJ2-7; TRBD1 matches at 7 bases. The CDR3 extends over 17 amino acids. The germline gives CDR1 SGHRS, CDR2 YFSETQ. V was pared by 0 bases and J by 1 base, with 10 bases of the junction left unmatched. The CDR3: CASSLGQGEVRSYEQYF. DNA of the CDR3: TGCGCCAGCAGCTTGGGACAGGGCGAGGTGAGGTCCTACGAGCAGTACTTC.

At least ten counts were recorded for this clonotype. The chain employs TRBV7-3 and TRBJ2-1; a weak D match, TRBD2 (6 bases). This CDR3 is built from 13 residues. V lost 5 bases and J lost 7, with 12 bases in between. From germline, CDR1 is SGHTA and CDR2 FQGTGA. The CDR3 nucleotides are TGTGCCAGCAGCCCCTGGGCGGGGAATGAGCAGTTCTTC. Translated: CASSPWAGNEQFF.

This clonotype has a count of ten or more. This rearrangement joins TRBV12-3 or TRBV12-4 to TRBJ1-2, with a possible D match to TRBD1 (6 bases). This CDR3 spans 15 amino acids. The ends were cut back, 2 bases at V and 2 bases at J, with 12 bases in the middle. Here the CDR3 DNA reads TGTGCCAGCAGTTTAAGCGGACAGTCGAACTATGGCTACACCTTC. This gives the protein CASSLSGQSNYGYTF.

Concerning this clonotype: This may be a read error, as it is one base from a much larger clone. This rearrangement joins TRBV20-1 to TRBJ2-5; no clear D. From germline, CDR1 is DFQATT and CDR2 SNEGSKA (reference sequence). The length of the CDR3 is 16 residues. V lost 6 bases to trimming and J lost 5 bases, with 25 bases between them. CDR3 DNA: TGCAGTGCCCTTACCCCCAGACTTGGAGTACAGGAGACCCAGTACTTC. It yields the protein CSALTPRLGVQETQYF.

This clonotype was counted ten times or more. The rearrangement links TRBV30 to TRBJ2-5, with D unclear. Trimming took 0 bases from V and 5 from J, leaving 7 bases between them. Germline-derived CDR1 and CDR2 are GTSNPN and SVGIG (reference sequence). The length of the CDR3 is 12 residues. CDR3 in amino acids: CAWSVGVETQYF. DNA of the CDR3: TGTGCCTGGAGTGTAGGTGTGGAGACCCAGTACTTC.

This clonotype came up many times. V and J are TRBV5-8 and TRBJ2-6; D is unclear. Germline V gene data show CDR1 as SGHTS and CDR2 as YDEGEE. Trimming removed 1 base at V and 1 base at J, with 9 bases between. The CDR3 is 16 amino acids. The CDR3 loop is CASSLHKGSGANVLTF. CDR3 nucleotides: TGTGCCAGCAGCTTGCATAAGGGATCTGGGGCCAACGTCCTGACTTTC. Full variable domain (remainder filled in from reference TRBV5-8 and TRBJ2-6): EAGVTQSPTHLIKTRGQQATLRCSPISGHTSVYWYQQALGLGLQFLLWYDEGEERNRGNFPPRFSGRQFPNYSSELNVNALELEDSALYLCASSLHKGSGANVLTFGAGSRLTVL.

In this sample, this clonotype turned up many times. The rearrangement uses TRBV7-9 and TRBJ2-1, with D possibly being TRBD1 or TRBD2 (6 bases each). There are 16 residues in the CDR3. Germline V gene lookup returns CDR1 SEHNR and CDR2 FQNEAQ (reference sequence). Trimming removed 7 bases from V and 6 bases from J, with 22 bases in between. CDR3 DNA sequence: TGTGCCAGCACCCTGGGGGGATTAGTGACAGGCAATGAGCAGTTCTTC. It specifies CASTLGGLVTGNEQFF.

This clonotype was recorded a few times. CDR3 DNA sequence: TGTGCCAGCCGCTGGACAGTTGCTAGCAATCAGCCCCAGCATTTT. Amino acids: CASRWTVASNQPQHF. The chain joins TRBV6-1 to TRBJ1-5; D is perhaps TRBD1 (6 bases). The CDR3 length is 15 residues. V lost 8 bases and J lost 0, with 14 bases in between. The germline V gene has CDR1 MNHNS and CDR2 SASEGT.

In its sample, this clonotype was seen many times. V and J are TRBV20-1 and TRBJ1-4, with TRBD1 identical over 7 bases. The V gene's germline CDR1 is DFQATT and CDR2 SNEGSKA (reference sequence). With 3 bases clipped from V and 8 bases from J, the junction kept 9 bases outside the gene matches. The CDR3 runs 14 residues. The CDR3 reads CSARPTTGFEKLFF. DNA for the CDR3: TGCAGTGCTAGGCCAACGACAGGGTTCGAAAAACTGTTTTTT.

This clonotype occurred many times. The rearrangement uses TRBV19 and TRBJ2-3, with 9 bases that match TRBD1. Germline lookup yields CDR1 LNHDA and CDR2 SQIVND (reference sequence). Trimming cost V 4 bases and J 5 bases; bases outside gene matches: 4. CDR3 length: 14 amino acids. CDR3 residues: CASSNRGLVDTQYF. The CDR3 DNA reads TGTGCCAGTAGTAACAGGGGGCTGGTAGATACGCAGTATTTT.

This clonotype occurred many times. The chain uses TRBV20-1 and TRBJ2-3; 7 bases are shared with TRBD1. This CDR3 is 15 amino acids long. Germline CDR1 DFQATT, CDR2 SNEGSKA (reference sequence). V was clipped by 5 bases and J by 0 bases; unmatched bases: 8. CDR3 residues: CSAPSDRDSTDTQYF. Here the CDR3 DNA reads TGCAGTGCTCCGAGCGACAGGGACAGCACAGATACGCAGTATTTT.

In regard to this clonotype: This may be a read error, as it is one base from a much larger clone. This chain links TRBV27 with TRBJ2-7; D is unclear. CDR3 size: 15 residues. Germline CDR1 and CDR2: MNHEY and SMNVEV (reference sequence). V lost 5 bases to trimming and J lost 6 bases, with 20 bases between them. The CDR3 here is CASSLRASPGAEQYF. The CDR3 DNA is TGTGCCAGCAGTCTCCGGGCCAGCCCTGGCGCCGAGCAGTACTTC.

This clonotype was observed many times. The CDR3 coding sequence is TGCAGTGCTACACAGGGGCGGGTGCTGTTTTTT. Encoded protein: CSATQGRVLFF. J is TRBJ2-2 and V is TRBV20-1; 7 bases are a match to TRBD1. The CDR3 covers 11 residues. Looked up from germline, CDR1 is DFQATT and CDR2 is SNEGSKA (reference sequence). The junction had 6 bases not matched to a gene; V was cut back by 4 bases and J by 13 bases.